The clone carrying this T cell receptor beta chain was detected many times. The data derive from a study of molecular identifiers for immune sequencing clone quantification. MiXCR, run by TCRdb on the PCR reads, gives a single entry per CDR3 protein. The sample holds more than 300,000 distinct CDR3 sequences, over 20% seen once. V gave up 5 bases and J gave up 5 bases, with 13 bases separating them. This CDR3 is built from 14 residues. From germline, CDR1 is SGHTA and CDR2 FQGNSA. The chain employs TRBV7-2 and TRBJ2-1; no clear D. This TCR derives from a human donor in good health. Some libraries in this study had Jurkat cell RNA spiked in. Sequenced: naive CD8+ T cells from blood, with Jurkat cell RNA spiked in. Specified subset: FACS-sorted CD8+CD4-CCR7+CD45RA+ naive T cells. The CDR3 DNA is TGTGCCAGCAGCCGTCCGGACCTCCACAATGAGCAGTTCTTC. This translates into CASSRPDLHNEQFF. The full variable domain, rest sourced from reference TRBV7-2 and TRBJ2-1, is GAGVSQSPSNKVTEKGKDVELRCDPISGHTALYWYRQSLGQGLEFLIYFQGNSAPDKSGLPSDRFSAERTGGSVSTLTIQRTQQEDSAVYLCASSRPDLHNEQFFGPGTRLTVL.